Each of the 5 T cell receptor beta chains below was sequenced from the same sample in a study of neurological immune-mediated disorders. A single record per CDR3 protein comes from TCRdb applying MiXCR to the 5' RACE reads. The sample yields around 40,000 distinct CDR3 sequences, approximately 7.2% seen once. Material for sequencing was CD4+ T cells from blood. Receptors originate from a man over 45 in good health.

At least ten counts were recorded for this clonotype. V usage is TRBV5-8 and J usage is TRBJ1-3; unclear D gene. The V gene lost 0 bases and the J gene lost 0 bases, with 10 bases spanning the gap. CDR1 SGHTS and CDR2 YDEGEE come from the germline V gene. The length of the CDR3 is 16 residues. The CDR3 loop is CASSLAVGSSGNTIYF. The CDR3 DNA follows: TGTGCCAGCAGCTTGGCCGTGGGGAGCTCTGGAAACACCATATATTTT.

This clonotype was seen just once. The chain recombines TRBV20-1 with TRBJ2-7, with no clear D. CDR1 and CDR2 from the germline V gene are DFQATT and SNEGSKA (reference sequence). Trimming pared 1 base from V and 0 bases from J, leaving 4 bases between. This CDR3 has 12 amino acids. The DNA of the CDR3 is TGCAGTGCTAGAGGCAGCTCCTACGAGCAGTACTTC. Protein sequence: CSARGSSYEQYF.

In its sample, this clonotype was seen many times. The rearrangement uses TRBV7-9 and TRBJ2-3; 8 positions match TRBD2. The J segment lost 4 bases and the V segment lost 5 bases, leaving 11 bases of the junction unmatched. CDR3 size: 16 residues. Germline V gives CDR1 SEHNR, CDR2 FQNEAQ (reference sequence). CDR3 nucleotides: TGTGCCAGCAGCCCCGGGAGGGGCGGGAGGTCAGATACGCAGTATTTT. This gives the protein CASSPGRGGRSDTQYF.

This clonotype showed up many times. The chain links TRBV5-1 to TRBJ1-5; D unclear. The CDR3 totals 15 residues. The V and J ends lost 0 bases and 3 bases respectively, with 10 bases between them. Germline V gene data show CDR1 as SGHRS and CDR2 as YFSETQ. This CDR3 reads CASSLAGSPNQPQHF. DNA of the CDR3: TGCGCCAGCAGCTTGGCTGGGAGCCCCAATCAGCCCCAGCATTTT.

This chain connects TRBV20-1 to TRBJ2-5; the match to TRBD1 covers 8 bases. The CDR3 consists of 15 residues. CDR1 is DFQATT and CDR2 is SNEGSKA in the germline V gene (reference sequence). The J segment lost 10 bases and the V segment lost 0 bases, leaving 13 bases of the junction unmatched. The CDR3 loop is CSARDVAGGRDIQYF. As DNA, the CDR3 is TGCAGTGCTAGAGATGTGGCAGGGGGCAGGGATATCCAGTACTTC.